This entry concerns a single TCR beta chain. No antigen is known for it. This likely comes from a read error, as the CDR3 has no conserved phenylalanine or tryptophan at its end. CD4+ T cells that had been cultured provided DNA sequenced with the Oncomine TCR Beta short-read assay. Using its own MiXCR run on the PCR reads, TCRdb lists one record per CDR3 protein. The data hold about 16,000 distinct CDR3 sequences, with about half observed a single time. This sample stems from a study of vaccination and CD4 T cells after COVID-19. Study details: Post-diagnosis, post-COVID samples were collected after a median 101 days, ranging 35 to 161. Collection of post-vaccine samples followed dose two by a median roughly 72 days, spanning a range of 14 to 241. Study results and limitations: Median counts of SARS-CoV-2-reactive clonotypes increased from around 20 to 38; this difference was not significant.

The CDR3 length is 17 residues. Germline values: CDR1 GTSNPN, CDR2 SVGIG (reference sequence). Trimming removed 5 bases from V and 0 bases from J, with 21 bases in between. Stated time point: late sampling 161 to 241 days after vaccination in a few convalescent patients. As for treatment: approximately nine-day PBMC culture with coronavirus spike peptide pools or control peptides (ViraFEST assay). The sequencing here drew on CD4+ T cells from blood, cultured in vitro, taken about 7 months after SARS-CoV-2 vaccination. The chain joins TRBV30 to TRBJ2-3; possibly TRBD2 for D (6 bases). The TCR comes from a human donor who had recovered from COVID-19. CDR3 loop: CAWAFRVSSASTDTQYL. CDR3 in DNA: TGTGCCTGGGCATTTCGGGTATCTAGCGCAAGCACAGATACGCAGTATCTT.